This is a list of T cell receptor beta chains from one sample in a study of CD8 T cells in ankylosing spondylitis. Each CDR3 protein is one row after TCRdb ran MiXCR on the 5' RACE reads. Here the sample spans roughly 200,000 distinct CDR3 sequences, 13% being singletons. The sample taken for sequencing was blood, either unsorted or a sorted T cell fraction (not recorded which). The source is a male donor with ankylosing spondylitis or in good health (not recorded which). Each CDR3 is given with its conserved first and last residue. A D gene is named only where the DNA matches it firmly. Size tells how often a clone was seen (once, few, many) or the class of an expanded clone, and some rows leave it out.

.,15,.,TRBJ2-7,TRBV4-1,TGCGCCAGCAGCCTGACTATTCCCAGCTCCTACGAGCAGTACTTC,CASSLTIPSSYEQYF
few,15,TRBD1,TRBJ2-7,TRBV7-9,TGTGCCAGCAGCGGACGGACAGGGGGCTTTTACGAGCAGTACTTC,CASSGRTGGFYEQYF
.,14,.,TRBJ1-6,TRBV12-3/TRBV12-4,TGTGCCAGCAGTTTAGCGGGGAGGAATTCACCCCTCCACTTT,CASSLAGRNSPLHF
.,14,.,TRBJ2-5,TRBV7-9,TGTGCCAGCAGGCTGGGGGCTCTCCAAGAGACCCAGTACTTC,CASRLGALQETQYF
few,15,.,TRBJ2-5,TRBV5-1,TGCGCCAGCAATCCCAGGCCAAGGTTCCAAGAGACCCAGTACTTC,CASNPRPRFQETQYF
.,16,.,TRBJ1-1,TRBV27,TGTGCCAGCAGTTTGTACGGGGGCACGGCCCTTCACGAGGCTTTCTTT,CASSLYGGTALHEAFF
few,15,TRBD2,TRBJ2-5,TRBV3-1,TGTGCCAGCAGCCAGGGGACTAGACCTTCGGAGACCCAGTACTTC,CASSQGTRPSETQYF
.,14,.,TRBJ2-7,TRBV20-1,TGCAGTGCTATGGACGGACCCTTCTCCTACGAGCAGTACTTC,CSAMDGPFSYEQYF
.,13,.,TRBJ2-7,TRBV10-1,TGCGCCAGCAGTGAGTCCACCGGGAACGAGCAGTACTTC,CASSESTGNEQYF
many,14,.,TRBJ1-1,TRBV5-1,TGCGCCAGCAGCTTGGCCGGGGGCGAAACTGAAGCTTTCTTT,CASSLAGGETEAFF
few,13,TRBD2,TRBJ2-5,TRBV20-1,TGCAGTGCTGCATTCACTAGCGGGACAGCCCAGTACTTC,CSAAFTSGTAQYF
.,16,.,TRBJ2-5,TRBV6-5,TGTGCCAGCAGTTACGGTACACAGCCCTACCAAGAGACCCAGTACTTC,CASSYGTQPYQETQYF
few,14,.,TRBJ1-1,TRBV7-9,TGTGCCAGCAGATATGTTGCACCGAACACTGAAGCTTTCTTT,CASRYVAPNTEAFF
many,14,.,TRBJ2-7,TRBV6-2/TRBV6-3,TGTGCCAGCAGTTACGTCCACGACTCCTACGAGCAGTACTTC,CASSYVHDSYEQYF
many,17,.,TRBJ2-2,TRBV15,TGTGCCACCAGCAGCCTCCGGGACCCCAACGGTTCCGGGGAGCTGTTTTTT,CATSSLRDPNGSGELFF
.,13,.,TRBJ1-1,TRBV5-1,TGCGCCAGCAGTCCAGGGGTGGGGACTGAAGCTTTCTTT,CASSPGVGTEAFF
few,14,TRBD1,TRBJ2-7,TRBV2,TGTGCCAGCAGGTCAGGACAGGGAAGGTACGAGCAGTACTTC,CASRSGQGRYEQYF
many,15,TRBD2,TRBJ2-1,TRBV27,TGTGCCAGCACCCCACTGGCTAGCGGGAGGAATGAGCAGTTCTTC,CASTPLASGRNEQFF
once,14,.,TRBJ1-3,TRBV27,TGTGCCAGCAGGGGGATACCGACTGGAAACACCATATATTTT,CASRGIPTGNTIYF
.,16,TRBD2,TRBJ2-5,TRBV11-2,TGTGCCAGCAGCCCGAGACTAGCGGGGGACGCTGAGACCCAGTACTTC,CASSPRLAGDAETQYF
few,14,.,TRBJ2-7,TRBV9,TGTGCCAGCAGCGTAGGTCTAGCCTCCTACGAGCAGTACTTC,CASSVGLASYEQYF
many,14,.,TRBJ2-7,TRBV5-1,TGTGCCAGCAGTTTGGGGACGGGTACCTACGAGCAGTACTTC,CASSLGTGTYEQYF
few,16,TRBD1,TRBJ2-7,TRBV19,TGTGCCAGTAGTAAACAGGGGGCGACCGGATCCTACGAGCAGTACTTC,CASSKQGATGSYEQYF
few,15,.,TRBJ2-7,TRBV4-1,TGCGCCAGCAGCTCCACGCCCCTGGTAAACTACGAGCAGTACTTC,CASSSTPLVNYEQYF
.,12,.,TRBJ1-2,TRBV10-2,TGCGCCAGCAGTGAGTCGGGGTATGGCTACACCTTC,CASSESGYGYTF
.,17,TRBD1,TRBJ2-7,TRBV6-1,TGTGCCAGCACGGCCTTCTCCCGGGACAGGGACGTGAACGAGCAGTACTTC,CASTAFSRDRDVNEQYF
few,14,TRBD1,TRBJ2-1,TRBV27,TGTGCCAGCTATCCGATAGGGGGCACAAATGAGCAGTTCTTC,CASYPIGGTNEQFF
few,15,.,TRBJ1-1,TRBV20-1,TGCAGTGCTAGAGATCCTGGACATCTGAACACTGAAGCTTTCTTT,CSARDPGHLNTEAFF
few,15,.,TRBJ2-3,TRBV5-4,TGTGCCAGCAGCGTGATAGCGGCATCCACAGATACGCAGTATTTT,CASSVIAASTDTQYF
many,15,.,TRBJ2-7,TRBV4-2,TGTGCCAGCAGCCAAGAATCGGGTGGACTGTACGAGCAGTACTTC,CASSQESGGLYEQYF
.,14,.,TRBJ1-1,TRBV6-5,TGTGCCAGCAGTTACAAGGGACAATACACTGAAGCTTTCTTT,CASSYKGQYTEAFF
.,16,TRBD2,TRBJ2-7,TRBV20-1,TGCAGTGCTAGCTTATTAGCGGGTCCAAGCTCCTACGAGCAGTACTTC,CSASLLAGPSSYEQYF
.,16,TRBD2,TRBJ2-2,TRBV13,TGTGCCAGCAGCTTTACTAGCGGGGGGAGCACCGGGGAGCTGTTTTTT,CASSFTSGGSTGELFF
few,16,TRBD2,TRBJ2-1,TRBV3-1,TGTGCCAGCAGCCACGGGACTAGCGGGAGGTGGTATGAGCAGTTCTTC,CASSHGTSGRWYEQFF
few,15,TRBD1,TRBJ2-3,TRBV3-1,TGTGCCAGCAGCCAACCGGACAGGGCGGCAGATACGCAGTATTTT,CASSQPDRAADTQYF
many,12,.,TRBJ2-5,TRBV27,TGTGCCAGCAGTCCCACCGGTGAGACCCAGTACTTC,CASSPTGETQYF
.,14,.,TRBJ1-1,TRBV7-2,TGTGCCAGCAGCTTAGTAGACATGAACACTGAAGCTTTCTTT,CASSLVDMNTEAFF
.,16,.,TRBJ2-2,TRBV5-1,TGCGCCAGCGGATGCAGTCATTTCGTTAACACCGGGGAGCTGTTTTTT,CASGCSHFVNTGELFF
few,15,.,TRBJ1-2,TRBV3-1,TGTGCCAGCAGCCAAGATTTTCCCGGCTCCTATGGCTACACCTTC,CASSQDFPGSYGYTF
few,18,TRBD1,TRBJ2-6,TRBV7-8,TGTGCCAGCAGCGCTTACAGGGGGCACCTTGCTGGGGCCAACGTCCTGACTTTC,CASSAYRGHLAGANVLTF
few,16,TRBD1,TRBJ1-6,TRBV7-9,TGTGCCAGCAGCTTGCCGGGACAGGGGGACGGAGGACCCCTCCACTTT,CASSLPGQGDGGPLHF
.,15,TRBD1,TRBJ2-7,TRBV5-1,TGCGCCAGAAGCCAAATCGGGACAGGGGCCGACGAGCAGTACTTC,CARSQIGTGADEQYF
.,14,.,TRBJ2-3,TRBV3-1,TGTGCCAGCAGCCAAGATACGGGCACAGATACGCAGTATTTT,CASSQDTGTDTQYF
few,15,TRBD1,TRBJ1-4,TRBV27,TGTGCCAGCAGTTTATCGACAGGGCTAAATGAAAAACTGTTTTTT,CASSLSTGLNEKLFF
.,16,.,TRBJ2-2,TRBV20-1,TGCAGTGCTCGACCGGACCGAGAGGGGTGGACCGGGGAGCTGTTTTTT,CSARPDREGWTGELFF
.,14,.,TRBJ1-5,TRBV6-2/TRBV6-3,TGTGCCAGCAGTTACGGTCTCCTGGGGCAGCCCCAGCATTTT,CASSYGLLGQPQHF
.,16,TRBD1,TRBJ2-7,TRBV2,TGTGCCAGCAGTGAAGCGGGGACAGATTTCTCCTACGAGCAGTACTTC,CASSEAGTDFSYEQYF
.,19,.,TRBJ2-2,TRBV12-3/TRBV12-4,TGTGCCAGCAGTTTAGTGGGGTGGATACGGAACGAGAACACCGGGGAGCTGTTTTTT,CASSLVGWIRNENTGELFF
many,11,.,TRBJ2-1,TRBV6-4,TGTGCCAGCAGTGACGGGAATGAGCAGTTCTTC,CASSDGNEQFF
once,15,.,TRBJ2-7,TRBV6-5,TGTGCCAGCAGTTCTACGACAGGAGGGGAGGACGAGCAGTACTTC,CASSSTTGGEDEQYF
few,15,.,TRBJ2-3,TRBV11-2,TGTGCCAGCAGCCCCAGGGGTAGTTGGGCAGATACGCAGTATTTT,CASSPRGSWADTQYF
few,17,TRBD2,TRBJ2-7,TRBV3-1,TGTGCCAGCAGCCATCCAGCGGGAGGCTCGAGCTCCTACGAGCAGTACTTC,CASSHPAGGSSSYEQYF
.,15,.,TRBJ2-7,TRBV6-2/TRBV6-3,TGTGGCAGCAGCATCGGAGCGGGGACAGTCTACGAGCAGTACTTC,CGSSIGAGTVYEQYF
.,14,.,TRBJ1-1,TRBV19,TGTGCCAGTAGTATGGGGCGAATGGTCACTGAAGCTTTCTTT,CASSMGRMVTEAFF
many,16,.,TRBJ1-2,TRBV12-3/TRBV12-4,TGTGCCAGCAGTTTAGCCCCTTGGGGGGCCCGTAGTGGCTACACCTTC,CASSLAPWGARSGYTF
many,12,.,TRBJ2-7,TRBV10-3,TGTGCCATCAGTGAGCCCCCCTTGGGCACCTACTTC,CAISEPPLGTYF
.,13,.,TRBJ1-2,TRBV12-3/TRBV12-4,TGTGCCAGCAGCCCCGGGTGGAACTATGGCTACACCTTC,CASSPGWNYGYTF